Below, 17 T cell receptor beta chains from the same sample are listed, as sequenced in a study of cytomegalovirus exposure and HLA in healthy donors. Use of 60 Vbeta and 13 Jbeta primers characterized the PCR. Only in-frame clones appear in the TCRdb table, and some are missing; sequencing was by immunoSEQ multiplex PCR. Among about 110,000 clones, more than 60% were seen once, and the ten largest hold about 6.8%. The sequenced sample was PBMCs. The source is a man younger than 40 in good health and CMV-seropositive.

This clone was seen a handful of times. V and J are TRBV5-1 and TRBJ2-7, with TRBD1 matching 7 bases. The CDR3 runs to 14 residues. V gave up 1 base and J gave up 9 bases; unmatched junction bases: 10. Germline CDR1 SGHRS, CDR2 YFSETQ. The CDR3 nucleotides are TGCGCCAGCAGCTTGCGACAGGGCGCAAACGGGCAGTACTTC. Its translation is CASSLRQGANGQYF.

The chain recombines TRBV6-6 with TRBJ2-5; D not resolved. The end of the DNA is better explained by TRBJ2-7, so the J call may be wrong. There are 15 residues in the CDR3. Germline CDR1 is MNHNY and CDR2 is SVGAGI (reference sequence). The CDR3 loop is CASSSDTQPSYEQYF. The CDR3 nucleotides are TGTGCCAGCAGTTCTGACACCCAGCCCTCCTACGAGCAGTACTTC.

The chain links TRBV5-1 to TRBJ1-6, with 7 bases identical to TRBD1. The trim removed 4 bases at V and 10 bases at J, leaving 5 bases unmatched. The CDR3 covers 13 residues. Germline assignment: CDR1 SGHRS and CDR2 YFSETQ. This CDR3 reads CASSRGPRSPLHF. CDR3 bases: TGCGCCAGCAGCAGGGGGCCTAGGTCACCCCTCCACTTT.

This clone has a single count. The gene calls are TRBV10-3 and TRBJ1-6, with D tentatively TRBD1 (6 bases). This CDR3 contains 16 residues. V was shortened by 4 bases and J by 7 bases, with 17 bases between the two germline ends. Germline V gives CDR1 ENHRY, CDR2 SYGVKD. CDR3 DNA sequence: TGTGCCATCAGTGTAAGGGGGATGGTTTGGAATTCACCCCTCCACTTT. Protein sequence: CAISVRGMVWNSPLHF.

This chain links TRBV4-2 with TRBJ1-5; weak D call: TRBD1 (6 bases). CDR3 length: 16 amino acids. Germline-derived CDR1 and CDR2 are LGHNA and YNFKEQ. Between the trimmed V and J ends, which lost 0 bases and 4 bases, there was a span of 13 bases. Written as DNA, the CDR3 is TGTGCCAGCAGCCAAGAATGGACAGTCTATAATCAGCCCCAGCATTTT. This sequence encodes CASSQEWTVYNQPQHF.

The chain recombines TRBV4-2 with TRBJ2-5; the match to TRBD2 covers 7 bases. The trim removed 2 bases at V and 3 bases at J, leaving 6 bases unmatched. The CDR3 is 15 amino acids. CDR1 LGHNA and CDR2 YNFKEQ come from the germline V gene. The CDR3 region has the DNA TGTGCCAGCAGCCAAACGTCTAGCGGCGAAGAGACCCAGTACTTC. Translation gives CASSQTSSGEETQYF.

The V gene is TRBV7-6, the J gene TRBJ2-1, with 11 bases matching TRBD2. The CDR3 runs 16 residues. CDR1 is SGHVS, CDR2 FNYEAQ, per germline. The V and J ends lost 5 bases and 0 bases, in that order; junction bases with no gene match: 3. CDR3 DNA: TGTGCCAGCAGCCCTAGCGGGGGGAGCTCCTACAATGAGCAGTTCTTC. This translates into CASSPSGGSSYNEQFF.

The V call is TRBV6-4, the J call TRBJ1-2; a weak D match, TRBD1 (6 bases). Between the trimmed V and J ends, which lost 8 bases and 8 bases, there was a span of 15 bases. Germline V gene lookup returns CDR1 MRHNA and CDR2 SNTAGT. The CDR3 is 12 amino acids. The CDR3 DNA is TGTGCCAGCCGGGACGGGGGGGGCGGCTACACCTTC. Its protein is CASRDGGGGYTF.

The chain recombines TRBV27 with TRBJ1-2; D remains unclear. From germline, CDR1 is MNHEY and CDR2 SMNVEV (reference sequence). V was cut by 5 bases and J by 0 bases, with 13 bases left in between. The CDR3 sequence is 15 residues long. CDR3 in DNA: TGTGCCAGCAGTCCCTCCAGGCCGACTAACTATGGCTACACCTTC. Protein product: CASSPSRPTNYGYTF.

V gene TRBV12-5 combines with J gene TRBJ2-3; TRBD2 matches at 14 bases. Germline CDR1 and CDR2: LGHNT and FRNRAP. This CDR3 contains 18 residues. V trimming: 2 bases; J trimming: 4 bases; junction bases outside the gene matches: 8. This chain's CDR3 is CASGLSRLAGGQADTQYF. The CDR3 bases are TGTGCTAGTGGTTTGAGCCGACTAGCGGGGGGGCAGGCAGATACGCAGTATTTT.

CDR3 in amino acids: CASSPTNRRDTQYF. The CDR3 DNA reads as TGTGCCAGCAGCCCGACCAACCGGAGGGATACGCAGTATTTT. V is TRBV5-4 and J is TRBJ2-3; tentatively, D is TRBD2 (5 bases). The germline CDR1 and CDR2 sequences are SGHNT and YYREEE (reference sequence). The CDR3 length is 14 residues. V lost 4 bases, J lost 6 bases, and 15 bases lay in between.

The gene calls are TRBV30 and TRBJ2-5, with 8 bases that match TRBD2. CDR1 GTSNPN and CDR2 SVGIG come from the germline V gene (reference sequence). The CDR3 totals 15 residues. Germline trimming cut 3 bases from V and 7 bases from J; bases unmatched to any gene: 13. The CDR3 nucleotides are TGTGCCTGGAGAGGTCAGCGGGGGCCGCGGAGGACCCAGTACTTC. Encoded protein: CAWRGQRGPRRTQYF.

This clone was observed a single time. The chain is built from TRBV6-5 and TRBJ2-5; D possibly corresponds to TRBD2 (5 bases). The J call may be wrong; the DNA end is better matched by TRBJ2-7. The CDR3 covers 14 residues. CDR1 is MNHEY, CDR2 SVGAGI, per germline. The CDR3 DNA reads TGTGCCAGCAGCCGAAGGACGGGGTTCTACGAGCAGTACTTC. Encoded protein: CASSRRTGFYEQYF.

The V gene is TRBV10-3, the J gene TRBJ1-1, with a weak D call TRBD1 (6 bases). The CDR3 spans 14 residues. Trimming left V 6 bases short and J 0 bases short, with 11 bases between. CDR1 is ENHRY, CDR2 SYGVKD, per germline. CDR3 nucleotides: TGTGCCATCAGGCCCGACAGGTTGAACACTGAAGCTTTCTTT. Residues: CAIRPDRLNTEAFF.

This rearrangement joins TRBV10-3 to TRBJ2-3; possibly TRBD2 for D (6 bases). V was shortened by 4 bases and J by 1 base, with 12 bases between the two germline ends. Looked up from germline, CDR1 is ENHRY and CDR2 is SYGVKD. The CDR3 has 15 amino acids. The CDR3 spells CAISGESGGTDTQYF. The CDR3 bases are TGTGCCATCAGTGGGGAATCGGGGGGCACAGATACGCAGTATTTT.

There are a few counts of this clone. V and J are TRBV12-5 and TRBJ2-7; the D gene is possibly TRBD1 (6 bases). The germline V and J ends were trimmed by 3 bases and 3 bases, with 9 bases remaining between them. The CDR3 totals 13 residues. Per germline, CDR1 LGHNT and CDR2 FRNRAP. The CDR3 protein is CASGLGRGYEQYF. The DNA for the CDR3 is TGTGCTAGTGGTTTAGGCAGGGGCTACGAGCAGTACTTC.

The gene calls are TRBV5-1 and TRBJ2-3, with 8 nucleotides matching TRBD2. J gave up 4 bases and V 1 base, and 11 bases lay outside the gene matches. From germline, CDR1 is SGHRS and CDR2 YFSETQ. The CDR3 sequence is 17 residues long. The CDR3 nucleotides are TGCGCCAGCAGCTTGATACACGGGGGGGCCGTCCCAGATACGCAGTATTTT. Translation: CASSLIHGGAVPDTQYF.